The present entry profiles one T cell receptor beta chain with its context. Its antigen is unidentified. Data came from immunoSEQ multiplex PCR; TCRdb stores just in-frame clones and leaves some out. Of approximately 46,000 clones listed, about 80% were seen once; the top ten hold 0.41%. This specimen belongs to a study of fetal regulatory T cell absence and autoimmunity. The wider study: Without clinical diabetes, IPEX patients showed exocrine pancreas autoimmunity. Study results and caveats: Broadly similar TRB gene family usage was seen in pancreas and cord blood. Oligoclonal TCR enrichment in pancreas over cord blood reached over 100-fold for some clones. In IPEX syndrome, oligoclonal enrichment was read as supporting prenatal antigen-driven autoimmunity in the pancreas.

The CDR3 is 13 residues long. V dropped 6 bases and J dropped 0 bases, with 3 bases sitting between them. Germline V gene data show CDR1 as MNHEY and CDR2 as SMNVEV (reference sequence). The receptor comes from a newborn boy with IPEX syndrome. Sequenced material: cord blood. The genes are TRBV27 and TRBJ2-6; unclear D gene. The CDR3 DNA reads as TGTGCCAGCAGAAGCTCTGGGGCCAACGTCCTGACTTTC. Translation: CASRSSGANVLTF.